This entry concerns a single TCR beta chain. The antigen this receptor binds is unknown. No clone much larger than this one lies a single base away; base qualities are absent. Library preparation employed the immunoSEQ multiplex PCR assay. On the study's bioinformatics: A statistical classification framework was built for diagnosing cytomegalovirus status from the catalog of TCR beta chain sequences. The table was pulled from immuneACCESS by TCRdb, which kept in-frame rearrangements only. Such tables lose some clones; where checked, under half of the loss comes from unresolved V genes, and the rest has no known cause. V, J and clone size derive from that table, while D and trimming were established from the DNA sequence. Present in this sample are about 280,000 clones, 88% of which were seen just once. The ten largest account for approximately 0.94% of the sample. This sample was included in a study of cytomegalovirus exposure and HLA in healthy donors (dated by TCRdb to the late 2010s). Regarding the study in general: According to a later analysis, one platform produced both the 120 validation repertoires and the roughly 650 repertoires of the first cohort. High-throughput TCR immunosequencing, statistical association of individual TCRs with disease status, and machine learning were combined to predict cytomegalovirus infection status. The aim of the study was to test whether cataloging public T cell receptors could identify signatures of past pathogen exposure. In addition to the first cohort of 500 to 850 subjects, a separate validation cohort of 120 different subjects was used. General findings and caveats noted by the study authors: In the study, approximately 160 TCR beta chains were listed as associated with cytomegalovirus. The classifier was reported to diagnose cytomegalovirus status with high specificity and sensitivity in both the original and validation cohorts. The authors suggested that the approach could potentially be extended to other disease states and immunological phenotypes. Three of the identified cytomegalovirus-associated TCR beta chains were confirmed in vitro to be specific for cytomegalovirus antigens. The validation cohort had no HLA typing available for a later analysis, so co-occurrence within that cohort was assessed over all 120 or so repertoires. Subsequent analysis determined that TCRs grouped into clusters in the first cohort also showed a tendency toward co-occurrence across the 120 or so validation repertoires, and 94% of cluster scores exceeded 0. Across donors, most TCR sequences were observed very rarely, whereas some public TCRs were present in many individuals.

Separate from the approximately 690-subject first cohort, the validation cohort of about 110 subjects was the group to which the donors belonged. Sequencing was performed on PBMCs. The TCR sequence derives from a woman younger than 35 in good health and CMV-seronegative.

DNA sequence: TGTGCCAGCTCGCACATAGCGGGAGAGGTCTACGAGCAGTACTTC. Its product reads: CASSHIAGEVYEQYF. Here the chain combines TRBV18 and TRBJ2-7; TRBD2 fits 9 bases in the junction. For this chain, trimming is 6 bases at the V end and 3 bases at the J end, and the number of junction bases without a gene match is 9. The CDR3 numbers 15 residues from cysteine through phenylalanine. Only the CDR3 DNA stays, 45 bases, in frame from base 1. CDR1 and CDR2 were assigned from the germline V gene as KGHSH and LQKENI.